This is a list of T cell receptor beta chains from one sample in a study of cytomegalovirus exposure and HLA in healthy donors. Data came from immunoSEQ multiplex PCR; TCRdb stores just in-frame clones and leaves some out. This table holds 140,000 or so clones, roughly 77% found once. Sequenced: PBMCs. All receptors derive from a woman aged 30 to 39 in good health and CMV-seronegative. The CDR3 runs from the conserved cysteine through the conserved F or W. D genes are given only for firm matches. Some rows mark clone size as missing; the rest say once, few, many or name a class of expanded clone.

V: TRBV18
D: .
size: few
J: TRBJ1-1
DNA: TGTGCCAGCTCACCTGCGGGGGCGAACACTGAAGCTTTCTTT
CDR3: CASSPAGANTEAFF

V: TRBV29-1
D: .
size: .
J: TRBJ1-1
DNA: TGCAGCGGGCGACAGATGAACACTGAAGCTTTCTTT
CDR3: CSGRQMNTEAFF

V: TRBV6-1
D: .
size: few
J: TRBJ1-2
DNA: TGTGCCAGCAGTGAAGGGGGGGGAATATATGGCTACACCTTC
CDR3: CASSEGGGIYGYTF

V: TRBV27
D: TRBD1
size: .
J: TRBJ1-2
DNA: TGTGCCAGCAGTTTCCGACAGGGTGCCTTTGGCTACACCTTC
CDR3: CASSFRQGAFGYTF

V: TRBV20-1
D: .
size: .
J: TRBJ2-1
DNA: TGCAGTGCTAGAGATAGAGGCGAGCAGTTCTTC
CDR3: CSARDRGEQFF

V: TRBV11-2
D: .
size: .
J: TRBJ1-1
DNA: TGTGCCAGCAGCCCATACCAGACGGGGGGAGCTTTCTTT
CDR3: CASSPYQTGGAFF

V: TRBV7-9
D: .
size: .
J: TRBJ1-4
DNA: TGTGCCAGCAGCTTAGCCACAGCAACTAATGAAAAACTGTTTTTT
CDR3: CASSLATATNEKLFF

V: TRBV21-1
D: .
size: .
J: TRBJ2-5
DNA: TGTGCCAGCAGCGAGAGTACTAGCGGGAGTATTAGGGAGACCCAGTACTTC
CDR3: CASSESTSGSIRETQYF

V: TRBV6-1
D: TRBD1
size: few
J: TRBJ1-1
DNA: TGTGCCAGCAGTGAACAGACAGGGACCATGAACACTGAAGCTTTCTTT
CDR3: CASSEQTGTMNTEAFF

V: TRBV19
D: TRBD2
size: .
J: TRBJ2-5
DNA: TGTGCCAGTAGTATAGTAGCGGGAGATGGCGAGACCCAGTACTTC
CDR3: CASSIVAGDGETQYF

V: TRBV6-1
D: TRBD2
size: .
J: TRBJ2-3
DNA: TGTGCCAGCCGTCTAGCGGGGGGGCCAGATACGCAGTATTTT
CDR3: CASRLAGGPDTQYF

V: TRBV28
D: .
size: .
J: TRBJ1-6
DNA: TGTGCCAGCAGGCAGGGTCGGGATTCACCCCTCCACTTT
CDR3: CASRQGRDSPLHF

V: TRBV6-5
D: .
size: few
J: TRBJ1-2
DNA: TGTGCCAGCAGTTCGGGGATTTCTAACTATGGCTACACCTTC
CDR3: CASSSGISNYGYTF

V: TRBV7-2
D: TRBD1
size: .
J: TRBJ1-5
DNA: TGTGCCAGCAGCCAACAACAGGGGTGGAATCAGCCCCAGCATTTT
CDR3: CASSQQQGWNQPQHF

V: TRBV4-1
D: TRBD1
size: .
J: TRBJ1-1
DNA: TGCGCCAGCAGCAGACAGGGTATGAACACTGAAGCTTTCTTT
CDR3: CASSRQGMNTEAFF

V: TRBV6-4
D: .
size: .
J: TRBJ2-1
DNA: TGTGCCAGCAGTGACTCAGAGAGAGGCTCCTACAATGAGCAGTTCTTC
CDR3: CASSDSERGSYNEQFF

V: TRBV10-3
D: TRBD1
size: .
J: TRBJ1-1
DNA: TGTGCCATCAGTGCAGGGGGCCTAAACACTGAAGCTTTCTTT
CDR3: CAISAGGLNTEAFF

V: TRBV28
D: TRBD1
size: .
J: TRBJ2-3
DNA: TGTGCCAGCAGTACAGGGCAGGGGGGCACAGATACGCAGTATTTT
CDR3: CASSTGQGGTDTQYF

V: TRBV2
D: TRBD2
size: .
J: TRBJ2-1
DNA: TGTGCCAGCAGTGTTGAGCGGGGGGCCCATTCCTACAATGAGCAGTTCTTC
CDR3: CASSVERGAHSYNEQFF

V: TRBV6-6
D: TRBD1
size: few
J: TRBJ2-7
DNA: TGTGCCAGCAGTCGCTCGGGACAGTCCTACGAGCAGTACTTC
CDR3: CASSRSGQSYEQYF

V: TRBV27
D: TRBD2
size: .
J: TRBJ2-6
DNA: TGTGCCAGCACCGTTAGCGGGGCTGGGGCCAACGTCCTGACTTTC
CDR3: CASTVSGAGANVLTF

V: TRBV7-9
D: .
size: .
J: TRBJ1-6
DNA: TGTTCCAGCAGCTTTCCGGGATCACCCCTCCACTTT
CDR3: CSSSFPGSPLHF

V: TRBV2
D: TRBD1
size: .
J: TRBJ1-5
DNA: TGTGCCAGCAGTCCGACAGGGATAGACCTTCAGCCCCAGCATTTT
CDR3: CASSPTGIDLQPQHF

V: TRBV7-6
D: TRBD2
size: few
J: TRBJ2-2
DNA: TGTGCCAGCAGCTTAGCTAGCGGGGTTGGCGGGGAGCTGTTTTTT
CDR3: CASSLASGVGGELFF

V: TRBV2
D: .
size: few
J: TRBJ1-6
DNA: TGTGCCAGCAGTTTGGGGCAGGCTGATAATTCACCCCTCCACTTT
CDR3: CASSLGQADNSPLHF

V: TRBV29-1
D: TRBD1
size: .
J: TRBJ2-1
DNA: TGCAGCGTCGGAAAGACAGGGGAGGCCCTCAATGAGCAGTTCTTC
CDR3: CSVGKTGEALNEQFF

V: TRBV7-2
D: .
size: .
J: TRBJ1-5
DNA: TGTGCCAGCAGCTCTTTCGGGGGTAGCAATCAGCCCCAGCATTTT
CDR3: CASSSFGGSNQPQHF

V: TRBV19
D: .
size: once
J: TRBJ1-1
DNA: TGTGCCAGTAGTATCTTGTCTTCTCAGGGCACTGAAGCTTTCTTT
CDR3: CASSILSSQGTEAFF

V: TRBV18
D: TRBD2
size: .
J: TRBJ2-5
DNA: TGTGCCAGCTCACCCTCCGTGGGGAGCGGGAGGGCAGAGACCCAGTACTTC
CDR3: CASSPSVGSGRAETQYF

V: TRBV5-1
D: TRBD2
size: .
J: TRBJ2-1
DNA: TGCGCCAGCAGCTTGCGAGCGGGAGATTACAATGAGCAGTTCTTC
CDR3: CASSLRAGDYNEQFF

V: TRBV6-1
D: TRBD2
size: .
J: TRBJ2-3
DNA: TGTGCCAGCAGCGCCGCCGGGGGGGATACGCAGTATTTT
CDR3: CASSAAGGDTQYF

V: TRBV2
D: .
size: once
J: TRBJ1-2
DNA: TGTGCCAGCAGTGAAGGCACACACTATGGCTACACCTTC
CDR3: CASSEGTHYGYTF

V: TRBV5-4
D: .
size: few
J: TRBJ2-5
DNA: TGTGCCAGCAGCTTGGGGATAGCACCCCAAGAGACCCAGTACTTC
CDR3: CASSLGIAPQETQYF

V: TRBV5-1
D: TRBD1
size: .
J: TRBJ2-1
DNA: TGCGCCAGCAGCGATGGACAGGGAATAGGTGAGCAGTTCTTC
CDR3: CASSDGQGIGEQFF

V: TRBV2
D: TRBD1
size: .
J: TRBJ2-5
DNA: TGTGCCAACAAAGGGGGCAGGGAAGAGACCCAGTACTTC
CDR3: CANKGGREETQYF

V: TRBV7-3
D: TRBD2
size: few
J: TRBJ2-7
DNA: TGTGCCAGCAACCCCAATAGCGGGAGTCGGCACGAGCAGTACTTC
CDR3: CASNPNSGSRHEQYF

V: TRBV7-2
D: TRBD1
size: .
J: TRBJ2-5
DNA: TGTGCCAGCAGCACACAGCCGACAGGGCTCAGTATACAGTACTTC
CDR3: CASSTQPTGLSIQYF

V: TRBV6-1
D: .
size: .
J: TRBJ2-1
DNA: TGTGCCAGCAGTGGAGTTACAGGGAACCCCCGCTCCTACAATGAGCAGTTCTTC
CDR3: CASSGVTGNPRSYNEQFF

V: TRBV21-1
D: .
size: .
J: TRBJ1-4
DNA: TGTGCCAGCAGCAAAGCGCCCCGGACAGGGAAGGATGAAAAACTGTTTTTT
CDR3: CASSKAPRTGKDEKLFF

V: TRBV25-1
D: TRBD2
size: once
J: TRBJ2-1
DNA: TGTGCCAGCAGTAGGACTAGCGGGAATATCTACAATGAGCAGTTCTTC
CDR3: CASSRTSGNIYNEQFF

V: TRBV29-1
D: .
size: .
J: TRBJ1-1
DNA: TGCAGCGTTGAAGGTGTAGCTATGAACACTGAAGCTTTCTTT
CDR3: CSVEGVAMNTEAFF

V: TRBV18
D: .
size: .
J: TRBJ2-7
DNA: TGTGCCAGCTCACCCATGACAGACTCCTACGAGCAGTACTTC
CDR3: CASSPMTDSYEQYF